This T cell receptor beta chain was recovered during a study of blood T cells in healthy people across ages. The ends lost 6 bases at V and 4 bases at J; junction bases unmatched: 14. The CDR3 totals 16 residues. Germline V gene data show CDR1 as MNHEY and CDR2 as SVGEGT. The total RNA that was extracted per sample amounted to at least 5 micrograms. For the second PCR, which ran for 7 to 11 cycles, a sample-barcoded 5' primer and a J-beta primer mix were used. One entry per CDR3 protein, called by TCRdb with MiXCR from the 5' RACE reads. The sample lists about 800,000 distinct CDR3 sequences, 58% occurring once.

The clonotype originates from a man aged 25 to 40 in good health. The sequenced sample was blood. The rearrangement uses TRBV6-2 or TRBV6-3 and TRBJ1-1; TRBD1 aligns across 7 bases. The CDR3 DNA sequence: TGTGCCAGCAGCAGGGGGTTTTGGTTCGGTTTCACTGAAGCTTTCTTT. This translates into CASSRGFWFGFTEAFF.